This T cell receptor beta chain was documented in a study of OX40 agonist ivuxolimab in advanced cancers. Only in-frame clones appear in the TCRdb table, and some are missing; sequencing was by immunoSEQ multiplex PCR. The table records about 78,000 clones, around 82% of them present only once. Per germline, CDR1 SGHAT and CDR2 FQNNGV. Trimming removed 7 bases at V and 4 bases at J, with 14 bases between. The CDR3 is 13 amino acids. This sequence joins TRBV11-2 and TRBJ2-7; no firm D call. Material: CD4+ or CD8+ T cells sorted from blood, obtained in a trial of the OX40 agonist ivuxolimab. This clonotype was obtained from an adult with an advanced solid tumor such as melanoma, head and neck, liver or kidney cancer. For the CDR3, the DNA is TGTGCCAGCACCACCCACGGCCTATACGAGCAGTACTTC. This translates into CASTTHGLYEQYF.